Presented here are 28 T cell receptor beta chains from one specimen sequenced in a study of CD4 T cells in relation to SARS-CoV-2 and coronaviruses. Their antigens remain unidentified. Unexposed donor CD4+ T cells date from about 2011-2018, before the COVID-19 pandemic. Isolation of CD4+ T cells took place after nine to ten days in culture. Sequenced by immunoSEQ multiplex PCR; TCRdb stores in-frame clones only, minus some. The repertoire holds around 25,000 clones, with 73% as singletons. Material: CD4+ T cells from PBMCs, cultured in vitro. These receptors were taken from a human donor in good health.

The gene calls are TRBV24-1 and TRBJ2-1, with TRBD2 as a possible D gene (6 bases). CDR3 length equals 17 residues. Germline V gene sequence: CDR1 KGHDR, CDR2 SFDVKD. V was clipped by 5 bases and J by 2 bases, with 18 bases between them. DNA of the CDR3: TGTGCCACCAGTGGTTTAGCGGATGTGGATGCCTACAATGAGCAGTTCTTC. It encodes CATSGLADVDAYNEQFF.

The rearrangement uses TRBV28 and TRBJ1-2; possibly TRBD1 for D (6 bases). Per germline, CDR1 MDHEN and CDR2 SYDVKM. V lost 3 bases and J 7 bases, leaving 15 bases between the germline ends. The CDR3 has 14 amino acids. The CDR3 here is CASSLRGTRGGYTF. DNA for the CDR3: TGTGCCAGCAGTTTGCGCGGGACCAGGGGTGGCTACACCTTC.

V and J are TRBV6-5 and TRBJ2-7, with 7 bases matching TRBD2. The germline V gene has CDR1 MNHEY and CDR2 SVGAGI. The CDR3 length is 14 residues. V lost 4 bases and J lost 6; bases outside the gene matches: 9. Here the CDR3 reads CASSSMAGAIEQYF. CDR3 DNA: TGTGCCAGCAGTTCCATGGCGGGAGCAATCGAGCAGTACTTC.

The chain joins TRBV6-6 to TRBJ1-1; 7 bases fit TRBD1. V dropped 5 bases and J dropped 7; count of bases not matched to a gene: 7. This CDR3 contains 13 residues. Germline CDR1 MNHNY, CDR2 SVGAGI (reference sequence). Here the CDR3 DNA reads TGTGCCAGCAGTCCTCAGGGGGTCGTTGAAGCTTTCTTT. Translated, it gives CASSPQGVVEAFF.

Here the CDR3 DNA reads TGTGCCAGCAGCCCGTTGGGAGGGGCGGCGGGTGGAAACACCATATATTTT. Its protein product is CASSPLGGAAGGNTIYF. The chain joins TRBV14 to TRBJ1-3, with a tentative D call TRBD1 (5 bases). CDR1 and CDR2 from the germline V gene are SGHDN and FVKESK. This CDR3 contains 17 residues. Trimming stripped 4 bases from V and 3 bases from J, with 19 bases between.

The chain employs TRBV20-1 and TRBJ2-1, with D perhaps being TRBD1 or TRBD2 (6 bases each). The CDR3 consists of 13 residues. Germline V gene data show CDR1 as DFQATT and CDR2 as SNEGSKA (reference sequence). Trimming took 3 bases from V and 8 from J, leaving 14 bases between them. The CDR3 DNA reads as TGCAGTGCTAGTAGGGGGGAGGTCGATGAGCAGTTCTTC. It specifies CSASRGEVDEQFF.

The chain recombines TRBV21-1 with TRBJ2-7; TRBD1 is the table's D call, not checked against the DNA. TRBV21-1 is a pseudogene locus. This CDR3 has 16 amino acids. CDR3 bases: TGTGCCAGCAGCAACCGCCGGGACAGGCTTGGCTACGAGCAGTACTTC. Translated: CASSNRRDRLGYEQYF.

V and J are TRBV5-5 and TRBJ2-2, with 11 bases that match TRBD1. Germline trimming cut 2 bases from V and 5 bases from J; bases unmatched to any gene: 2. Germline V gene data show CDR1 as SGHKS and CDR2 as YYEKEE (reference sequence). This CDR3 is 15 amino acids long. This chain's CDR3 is CASSFGTGGTGELFF. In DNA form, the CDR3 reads TGTGCCAGCAGCTTTGGGACAGGGGGGACCGGGGAGCTGTTTTTT.

CDR3 DNA: TGTGCCATGCTGGGACTAGCGGTGGGTAATGAGCAGTTCTTC. It yields the protein CAMLGLAVGNEQFF. V gene TRBV11-1 combines with J gene TRBJ2-1; 11 positions match TRBD2. V lost 10 bases, J lost 7 bases, and 9 bases stayed unmatched. The V gene's germline CDR1 is SGHAT and CDR2 FQDESV (reference sequence). The length of the CDR3 is 14 residues.

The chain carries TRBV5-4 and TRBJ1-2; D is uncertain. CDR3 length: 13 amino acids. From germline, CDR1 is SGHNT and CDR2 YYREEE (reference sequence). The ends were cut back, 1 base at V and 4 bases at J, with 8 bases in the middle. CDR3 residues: CASSLSEAYGYTF. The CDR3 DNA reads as TGTGCCAGCAGCTTGTCGGAAGCCTATGGCTACACCTTC.

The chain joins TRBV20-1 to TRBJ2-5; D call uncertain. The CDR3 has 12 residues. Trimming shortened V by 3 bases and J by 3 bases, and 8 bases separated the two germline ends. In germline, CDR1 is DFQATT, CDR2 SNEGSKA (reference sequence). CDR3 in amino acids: CSASYGEETQYF. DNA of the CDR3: TGCAGTGCTAGTTATGGAGAAGAGACCCAGTACTTC.

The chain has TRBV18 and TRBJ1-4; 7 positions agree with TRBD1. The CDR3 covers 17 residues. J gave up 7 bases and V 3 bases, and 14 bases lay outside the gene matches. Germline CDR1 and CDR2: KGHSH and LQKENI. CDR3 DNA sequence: TGTGCCAGCTCACCGCCCTATTCCTCAGGGGGTGGTGAAAAACTGTTTTTT. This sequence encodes CASSPPYSSGGGEKLFF. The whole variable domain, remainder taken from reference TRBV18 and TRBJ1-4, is NAGVMQNPRHLVRRRGQEARLRCSPMKGHSHVYWYRQLPEEGLKFMVYLQKENIIDESGMPKERFSAEFPKEGPSILRIQQVVRGDSAAYFCASSPPYSSGGGEKLFFGSGTQLSVL.

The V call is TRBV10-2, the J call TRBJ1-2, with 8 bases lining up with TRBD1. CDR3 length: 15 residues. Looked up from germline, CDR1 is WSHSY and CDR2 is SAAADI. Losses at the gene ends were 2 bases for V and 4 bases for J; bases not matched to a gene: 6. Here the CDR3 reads CASSEAGGFFYGYTF. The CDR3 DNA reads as TGCGCCAGCAGTGAGGCAGGGGGCTTTTTCTATGGCTACACCTTC.

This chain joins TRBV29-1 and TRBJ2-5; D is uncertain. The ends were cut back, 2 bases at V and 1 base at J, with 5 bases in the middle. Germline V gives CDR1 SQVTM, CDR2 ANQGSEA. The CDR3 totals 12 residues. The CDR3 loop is CSVERSQETQYF. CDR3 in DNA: TGCAGCGTTGAAAGATCCCAAGAGACCCAGTACTTC. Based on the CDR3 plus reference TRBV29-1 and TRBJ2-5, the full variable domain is SAVISQKPSRDICQRGTSLTIQCQVDSQVTMMFWYRQQPGQSLTLIATANQGSEATYESGFVIDKFPISRPNLTFSTLTVSNMSPEDSSIYLCSVERSQETQYFGPGTRLLVL.

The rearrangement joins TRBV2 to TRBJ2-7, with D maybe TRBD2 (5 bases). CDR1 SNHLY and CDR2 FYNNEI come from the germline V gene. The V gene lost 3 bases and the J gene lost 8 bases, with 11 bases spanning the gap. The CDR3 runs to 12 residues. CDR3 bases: TGTGCCAGCAGTGAGGGAACGGGAAAGCAGTACTTC. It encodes CASSEGTGKQYF.

The CDR3 loop is CASSDRKGQETQYF. CDR3 nucleotides: TGTGCCAGCAGTGACCGCAAGGGTCAAGAGACCCAGTACTTC. The chain uses TRBV6-1 and TRBJ2-5; D is ambiguous. The CDR3 has 14 amino acids. V shed 3 bases and J shed 2 bases, with 10 bases lying between them. CDR1 is MNHNS, CDR2 SASEGT, per germline.

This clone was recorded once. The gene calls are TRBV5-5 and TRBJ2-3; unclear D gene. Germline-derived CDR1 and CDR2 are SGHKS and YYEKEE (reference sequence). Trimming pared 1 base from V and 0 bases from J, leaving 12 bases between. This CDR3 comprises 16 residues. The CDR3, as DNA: TGTGCCAGCAGCTTGACCTTCACATCTAGCACAGATACGCAGTATTTT. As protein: CASSLTFTSSTDTQYF.

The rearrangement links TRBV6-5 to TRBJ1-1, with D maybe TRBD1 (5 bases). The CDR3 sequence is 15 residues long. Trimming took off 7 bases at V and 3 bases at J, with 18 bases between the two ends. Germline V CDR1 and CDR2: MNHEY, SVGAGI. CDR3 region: CASNRDLFSDTEAFF. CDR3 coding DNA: TGTGCCAGCAATCGGGACCTTTTCTCCGACACTGAAGCTTTCTTT.

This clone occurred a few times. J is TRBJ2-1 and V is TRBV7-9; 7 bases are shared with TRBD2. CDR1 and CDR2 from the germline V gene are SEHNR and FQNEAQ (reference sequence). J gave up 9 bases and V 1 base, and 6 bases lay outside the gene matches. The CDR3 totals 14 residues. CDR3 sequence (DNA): TGTGCCAGCAGCTTAGGGCGGGAGTTTGCTGAGCAGTTCTTC. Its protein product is CASSLGREFAEQFF.

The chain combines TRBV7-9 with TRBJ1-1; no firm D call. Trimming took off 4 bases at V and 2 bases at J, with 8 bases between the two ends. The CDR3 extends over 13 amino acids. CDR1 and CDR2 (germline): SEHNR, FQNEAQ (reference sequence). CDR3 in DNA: TGTGCCAGCAGCTCCCGACGCAACACTGAAGCTTTCTTT. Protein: CASSSRRNTEAFF.

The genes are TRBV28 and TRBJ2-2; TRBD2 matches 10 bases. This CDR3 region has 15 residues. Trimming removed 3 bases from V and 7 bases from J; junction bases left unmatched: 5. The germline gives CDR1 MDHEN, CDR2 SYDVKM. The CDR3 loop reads CASSFLAGANGELFF. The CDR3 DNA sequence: TGTGCCAGCAGTTTCCTAGCGGGAGCCAACGGGGAGCTGTTTTTT.

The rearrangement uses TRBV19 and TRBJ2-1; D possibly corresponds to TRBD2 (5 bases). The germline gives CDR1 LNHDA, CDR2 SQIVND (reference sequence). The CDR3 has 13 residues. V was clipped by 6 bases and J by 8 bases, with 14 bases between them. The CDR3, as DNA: TGTGCCAGTAGAAGGAGTGGGAGCGATGAGCAGTTCTTC. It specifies CASRRSGSDEQFF. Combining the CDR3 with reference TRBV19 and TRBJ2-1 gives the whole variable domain DGGITQSPKYLFRKEGQNVTLSCEQNLNHDAMYWYRQDPGQGLRLIYYSQIVNDFQKGDIAEGYSVSREKKESFPLTVTSAQKNPTAFYLCASRRSGSDEQFFGPGTRLTVL.

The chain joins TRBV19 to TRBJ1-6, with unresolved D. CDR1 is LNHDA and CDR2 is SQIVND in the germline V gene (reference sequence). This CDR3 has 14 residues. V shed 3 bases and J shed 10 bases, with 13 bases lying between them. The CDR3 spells CASSIAERGSPLHF. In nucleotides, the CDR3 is TGTGCCAGTAGTATTGCGGAGAGAGGGTCACCCCTCCACTTT.

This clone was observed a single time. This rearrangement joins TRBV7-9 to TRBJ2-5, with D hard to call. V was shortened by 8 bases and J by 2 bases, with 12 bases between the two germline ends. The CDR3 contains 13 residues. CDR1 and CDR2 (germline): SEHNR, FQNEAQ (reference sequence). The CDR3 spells CASSMSNQETQYF. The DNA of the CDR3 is TGTGCCAGCTCTATGAGCAATCAAGAGACCCAGTACTTC.

CDR3 bases: TGTGCCAGCAGCTCCGGGAGCCACAATGAGCAGTTCTTC. As protein: CASSSGSHNEQFF. The rearrangement joins TRBV7-2 to TRBJ2-1, with D perhaps matching TRBD2 (6 bases). V was pared by 4 bases and J by 5 bases, with 9 bases between. The CDR3 contains 13 residues. Germline assignment: CDR1 SGHTA and CDR2 FQGNSA.

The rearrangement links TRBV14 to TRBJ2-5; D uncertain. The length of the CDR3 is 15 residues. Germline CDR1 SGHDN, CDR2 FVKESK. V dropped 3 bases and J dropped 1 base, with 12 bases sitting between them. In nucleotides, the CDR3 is TGTGCCAGCAGCCATGGACCAGTTTTCCAAGAGACCCAGTACTTC. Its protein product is CASSHGPVFQETQYF.

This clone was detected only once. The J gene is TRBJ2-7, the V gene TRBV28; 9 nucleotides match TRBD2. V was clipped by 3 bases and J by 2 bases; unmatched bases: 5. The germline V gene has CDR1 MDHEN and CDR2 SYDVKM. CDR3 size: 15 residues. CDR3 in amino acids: CASSFPSGATYEQYF. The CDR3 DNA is TGTGCCAGCAGTTTCCCTAGCGGGGCCACCTACGAGCAGTACTTC.

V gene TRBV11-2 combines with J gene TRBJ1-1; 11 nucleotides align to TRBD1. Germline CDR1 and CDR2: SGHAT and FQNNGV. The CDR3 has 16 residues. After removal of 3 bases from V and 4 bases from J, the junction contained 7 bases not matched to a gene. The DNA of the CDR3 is TGTGCCAGCAGCTTCTCCGAAGGGACAGGGGGCACTGAAGCTTTCTTT. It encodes CASSFSEGTGGTEAFF.